This T cell receptor (beta chain) was sequenced for a study of cytomegalovirus exposure and HLA in healthy donors. The protocol was immunoSEQ multiplex PCR, while the TCRdb copy is restricted to in-frame clones and leaves out a portion. The sample consists of roughly 150,000 clones, around 92% of them appearing once. The V gene's germline CDR1 is MDHEN and CDR2 SYDVKM. CDR3 length: 15 residues. The V gene end was trimmed by 5 bases and the J gene end by 3 bases; junction bases not matched to a gene: 9. The sequenced sample consisted of PBMCs. This rearrangement joins TRBV28 to TRBJ2-7; 8 bases agree with TRBD1. This clonotype was obtained from a woman aged 18-35 years in good health and CMV-seropositive. This CDR3 reads CASSPPGQGHYEQYF. The DNA for the CDR3 is TGTGCCAGCAGTCCCCCCGGACAGGGTCACTACGAGCAGTACTTC.